The 22 T cell receptor beta chains presented below share a single source sample, sequenced in a study of CD8+CD57+ T cells in acquired aplastic anemia. The use of genomic DNA as template underpinned the TCR beta VDJ and CDR3 profiling. TCRdb called the reads again in MiXCR, with one record for every CDR3 protein. The data show 250,000 to 300,000 distinct CDR3 sequences, with 45% to 70% seen just once and roughly 8% held by the top ten. The material sequenced was sorted CD4+, CD8+, or CD8+CD57+ T cells (not recorded which) from PBMCs. The source of these receptors is a human donor with severe aplastic anemia or a healthy control (not recorded which).

This clonotype was detected ten times or more. This chain connects TRBV6-9 to TRBJ2-1; TRBD2 matches 7 bases. In germline, CDR1 is MNHGY, CDR2 SVAAGI. V gave up 6 bases and J gave up 8 bases; unmatched junction bases: 7. The CDR3 has 13 amino acids. CDR3 region: CASRTSGRDEQFF. The DNA for the CDR3 is TGTGCCAGCAGGACCTCAGGGAGGGATGAGCAGTTCTTC.

This clonotype was counted at least ten times. The chain couples TRBV6-2 or TRBV6-3 to TRBJ1-2, with D hard to call. Trimming pared 2 bases from V and 1 base from J, leaving 5 bases between. The CDR3 is made up of 13 amino acids. Germline loops: CDR1 MNHEY, CDR2 SVGEGT. This CDR3 reads CASSYNSNYGYTF. Here the CDR3 DNA reads TGTGCCAGCAGTTACAACAGTAACTATGGCTACACCTTC.

The V and J genes are TRBV12-3 or TRBV12-4 and TRBJ2-6, with TRBD2 matching over 11 bases. This CDR3 has 16 amino acids. The trim removed 6 bases at V and 2 bases at J, leaving 3 bases unmatched. The CDR3, as DNA: TGTGCCAGCAGCCTTAGCGGGGGGGCTGGGGCCAACGTCCTGACTTTC. Protein: CASSLSGGAGANVLTF.

The table lists this clonotype with a count of one. This chain uses TRBV2 with TRBJ2-2; 9 positions agree with TRBD1. Germline V gene data show CDR1 as SNHLY and CDR2 as FYNNEI. The CDR3 spans 16 residues. The J segment lost 4 bases and the V segment lost 5 bases, leaving 8 bases of the junction unmatched. The CDR3 spells CASSILGDRATGELFF. The CDR3 DNA reads TGTGCCAGCAGTATCCTCGGGGACAGGGCCACCGGGGAGCTGTTTTTT.

This clonotype has just a few counts. The chain employs TRBV24-1 and TRBJ2-7; the D gene is possibly TRBD2 (5 bases). V lost 9 bases to trimming and J lost 6 bases, with 11 bases between them. The V gene's germline CDR1 is KGHDR and CDR2 SFDVKD. CDR3 length: 11 amino acids. The CDR3: CATGEWGEQYF. The CDR3 region has the DNA TGTGCCACCGGGGAGTGGGGCGAGCAGTACTTC.

The chain is built from TRBV7-8 and TRBJ2-5; D not certain. Deletions cut 5 bases from V and 2 bases from J, with 12 bases between. The CDR3 contains 14 residues. The germline CDR1 and CDR2 sequences are SGHVS and FQNEAQ. The CDR3: CASSLELGQETQYF. CDR3 in DNA: TGTGCCAGCAGCCTAGAGTTGGGACAAGAGACCCAGTACTTC.

This clonotype occurred a few times. The J gene is TRBJ2-7, the V gene TRBV10-3, with 7 bases fitting TRBD1. This CDR3 has 16 amino acids. V dropped 4 bases and J dropped 5; count of bases not matched to a gene: 14. Germline assignment: CDR1 ENHRY and CDR2 SYGVKD. The CDR3 reads CAISGDRARVLDEQYF. The CDR3, as DNA: TGTGCCATCAGTGGAGACAGGGCCCGAGTCTTGGACGAGCAGTACTTC.

This clonotype was observed at least ten times. This sequence joins TRBV7-3 and TRBJ2-3; 10 positions agree with TRBD2. The V gene end was trimmed by 0 bases and the J gene end by 0 bases; junction bases not matched to a gene: 6. The CDR3 sequence is 18 residues long. Germline values: CDR1 SGHTA, CDR2 FQGTGA. The CDR3 region has the DNA TGTGCCAGCAGCTTAACTAGCGGGGGGCTCCATAGCACAGATACGCAGTATTTT. Translating gives CASSLTSGGLHSTDTQYF.

As for this clonotype: This may be a read error: a much more frequent sequence differs by one nucleotide. The rearrangement joins TRBV11-3 to TRBJ1-1; unclear D gene. V lost 0 bases and J lost 5, with 7 bases in between. CDR3 length: 13 amino acids. The germline CDR1 and CDR2 sequences are SGHNT and YENEEA. The CDR3 here is CASSLEVSTEAFF. DNA for the CDR3: TGTGCCAGCAGCTTAGAGGTGAGTACTGAAGCTTTCTTT.

This clonotype was seen ten or more times. This chain connects TRBV2 to TRBJ1-1; D might be TRBD1 (6 bases). The CDR3 contains 13 residues. CDR1 is SNHLY, CDR2 FYNNEI, per germline. V shed 6 bases and J shed 4 bases, with 12 bases lying between them. CDR3 nucleotide sequence: TGTGCCAGCAGGCGGGACACGGGCACTGAAGCTTTCTTT. Its protein product is CASRRDTGTEAFF.

This clonotype occurred many times. This sequence joins TRBV19 and TRBJ2-3; 7 bases are a match to TRBD2. The CDR3 consists of 15 residues. V gave up 6 bases and J gave up 2 bases; unmatched junction bases: 8. Per germline, CDR1 LNHDA and CDR2 SQIVND (reference sequence). CDR3 sequence reads: CASRDPGGTTDTQYF. The CDR3 DNA reads as TGTGCCAGTAGGGACCCCGGGGGGACCACAGATACGCAGTATTTT.

The V gene is TRBV4-2, the J gene TRBJ2-3, with 13 positions matching TRBD2. J gave up 6 bases and V 5 bases, and 11 bases lay outside the gene matches. The CDR3 is 17 amino acids. Germline assignment: CDR1 LGHNA and CDR2 YNFKEQ. The CDR3 loop reads CASSKRTSGSTIDTQYF. As DNA, the CDR3 is TGTGCCAGCAGCAAGAGGACTAGCGGGAGTACGATTGATACGCAGTATTTT.

V gene TRBV15 combines with J gene TRBJ2-3; 11 bases map to TRBD2. The V segment lost 5 bases and the J segment 4 bases; nucleotides outside the gene matches: 5. The CDR3 is 15 residues long. Germline CDR1 is LNHNV and CDR2 is YYDKDF (reference sequence). CDR3: CATSLAGGPADTQYF. The CDR3 nucleotides read TGTGCCACCAGCTTAGCGGGAGGGCCTGCAGATACGCAGTATTTT.

The chain uses TRBV2 and TRBJ1-5; no reliable D call. CDR1 SNHLY and CDR2 FYNNEI come from the germline V gene. The CDR3 covers 13 residues. V lost 0 bases to trimming and J lost 6 bases, with 6 bases between them. The CDR3 bases are TGTGCCAGCAGTGAAGCGTGGAGTCAGCCCCAGCATTTT. It codes for CASSEAWSQPQHF.

The rearrangement links TRBV19 to TRBJ2-2; 7 bases are shared with TRBD1. CDR1 LNHDA and CDR2 SQIVND come from the germline V gene (reference sequence). The CDR3 consists of 15 residues. Trimming cost V 3 bases and J 5 bases; bases outside gene matches: 6. The CDR3 is CASSIVDRDTGELFF. The DNA of the CDR3 is TGTGCCAGTAGTATCGTTGACAGGGATACCGGGGAGCTGTTTTTT.

CDR3 residues: CASSVESGVAGTYNEQFF. The CDR3 DNA is TGTGCCAGCAGCGTAGAATCGGGGGTGGCGGGGACCTACAATGAGCAGTTCTTC. This chain uses TRBV9 with TRBJ2-1; maybe TRBD2 (6 bases). V lost 0 bases and J 2 bases, leaving 18 bases between the germline ends. The germline CDR1 and CDR2 sequences are SGDLS and YYNGEE. The CDR3 is 18 amino acids.

This clonotype was seen at least ten times. V is TRBV6-1 and J is TRBJ2-2; a possible D gene is TRBD2 (6 bases). The germline gives CDR1 MNHNS, CDR2 SASEGT. The CDR3 runs to 15 residues. Trimming stripped 6 bases from V and 7 bases from J, with 18 bases between. CDR3 coding DNA: TGTGCCAGCAGGGCACGGGGGACGGAGGGCGGGGAGCTGTTTTTT. Protein: CASRARGTEGGELFF.

V gene TRBV7-9 combines with J gene TRBJ2-3; D may correspond to TRBD1 or TRBD2 (5 bases each). The germline V and J ends were trimmed by 3 bases and 5 bases, with 12 bases remaining between them. The CDR3 totals 14 residues. Germline assignment: CDR1 SEHNR and CDR2 FQNEAQ (reference sequence). As DNA, the CDR3 is TGTGCCAGCAGCTTTACCGGGGCAGAAGATACGCAGTATTTT. This gives the protein CASSFTGAEDTQYF.

The chain employs TRBV9 and TRBJ2-3; D gene uncertain. V gave up 0 bases and J gave up 9 bases, with 2 bases separating them. Per the germline V gene, CDR1 is SGDLS and CDR2 is YYNGEE. CDR3 size: 10 residues. The CDR3 loop is CASSVGTQYF. The CDR3 nucleotides read TGTGCCAGCAGCGTAGGGACGCAGTATTTT.

V usage is TRBV7-9 and J usage is TRBJ1-1; weak D call: TRBD1 (5 bases). Germline V CDR1 and CDR2: SEHNR, FQNEAQ (reference sequence). This CDR3 contains 16 residues. Trimming removed 5 bases at V and 1 base at J, with 17 bases between. The chain's CDR3 is CASSDRRRGWNTEAFF. The CDR3 DNA follows: TGTGCCAGCAGCGATCGGCGTAGGGGTTGGAACACTGAAGCTTTCTTT.

The chain couples TRBV5-1 to TRBJ2-3, with 9 bases lining up with TRBD1. This CDR3 contains 15 residues. The trim removed 2 bases at V and 0 bases at J, leaving 1 base unmatched. The germline gives CDR1 SGHRS, CDR2 YFSETQ. In DNA form, the CDR3 reads TGCGCCAGCAGCTTACAGGGGGCTAGCACAGATACGCAGTATTTT. Translating gives CASSLQGASTDTQYF.

The rearrangement joins TRBV7-9 to TRBJ2-7, with D possibly being TRBD2 (5 bases). This CDR3 has 13 residues. The germline V gene has CDR1 SEHNR and CDR2 FQNEAQ (reference sequence). The V and J ends lost 5 bases and 6 bases respectively, with 14 bases between them. This chain's CDR3 is CASSGLRSSEQYF. Here the CDR3 DNA reads TGTGCCAGCAGCGGACTCCGTTCGTCCGAGCAGTACTTC.